This T cell receptor beta chain emerged from a study of T cells after yellow fever vaccination. Ten or more counts support this clonotype. Its cognate antigen is unknown. Study-level results: A minor fraction of clonotypes spanned both CD4 and CD8 compartments.

TCRdb re-called the 5' RACE reads through MiXCR, storing one row per CDR3 protein. The sample contains around 300,000 distinct CDR3 sequences, 3.5% to 5% of which appear only once. V lost 0 bases and J 6 bases, leaving 6 bases between the germline ends. Looked up from germline, CDR1 is MNHEY and CDR2 is SVGEGT. The CDR3 covers 13 residues. This clonotype was obtained from a man aged 18 to 29 who received the YFV17D yellow fever vaccine. The chain uses TRBV6-2 or TRBV6-3 and TRBJ1-5, with unresolved D. The sequenced sample was PBMCs, obtained 15 days after the yellow fever booster vaccination. As DNA, the CDR3 is TGTGCCAGCAGTTACTCCGAAATTCAGCCCCAGCATTTT. It codes for CASSYSEIQPQHF.